The 10 T cell receptor beta chains listed next were all sequenced from one sample in a study of T cell responses to AZD1222 COVID-19 vaccine. Method: immunoSEQ multiplex PCR; TCRdb's copy keeps in-frame clones and lacks some. The repertoire holds 100,000 or so clones, with approximately 90% as singletons. Sample: peripheral blood, taken on day 0 of AZD1222 vaccination. The receptors originated from an adult in good health.

The chain combines TRBV3-1 (or the pseudogene TRBV3-2) with TRBJ1-1; D call uncertain. The germline V and J ends were trimmed by 2 bases and 3 bases, with 13 bases remaining between them. Germline CDR1 LGHDT, CDR2 YNNKEL (reference sequence). The CDR3 has 15 residues. The chain's CDR3 is CASSQWYRADTEAFF. In nucleotides, the CDR3 is TGTGCCAGCAGCCAATGGTATCGGGCCGACACTGAAGCTTTCTTT.

A few counts support this clone. This chain joins TRBV6-5 and TRBJ1-5; 9 bases line up with TRBD1. Trimming removed 7 bases from V and 7 bases from J; junction bases left unmatched: 8. This CDR3 is 14 amino acids long. CDR1 and CDR2 (germline): MNHEY, SVGAGI. CDR3 DNA: TGTGCCAGCATCAGAACAGGGGGCCTCCAGCCCCAGCATTTT. This encodes CASIRTGGLQPQHF.

This chain links TRBV6-2 or TRBV6-3 with TRBJ1-2; tentative D call: TRBD1 (5 bases). V was shortened by 0 bases and J by 2 bases, with 10 bases between the two germline ends. CDR3 length: 15 residues. Germline CDR1 reads MNHEY; CDR2 reads SVGEGT. As DNA, the CDR3 is TGTGCCAGCAGTTACTCCGCAGGGAAGAACTATGGCTACACCTTC. Translated: CASSYSAGKNYGYTF.

This clone was observed a single time. The chain has TRBV6-5 and TRBJ1-6, with TRBD1 matching 12 bases. The V and J ends lost 9 bases and 10 bases, in that order; junction bases with no gene match: 7. The CDR3 runs 14 residues. Germline V gene lookup returns CDR1 MNHEY and CDR2 SVGAGI. The CDR3 region has the DNA TGTGCCAGGCTCCGGGACAGGGGGCGATCACCCCTCCACTTT. As protein: CARLRDRGRSPLHF.

The rearrangement links TRBV12-5 to TRBJ1-5; 10 bases line up with TRBD1. Germline V gene data show CDR1 as LGHNT and CDR2 as FRNRAP. The CDR3 extends over 17 amino acids. The ends lost 5 bases at V and 10 bases at J; junction bases unmatched: 17. The CDR3 is CASGQQATGGAGVPQHF. The CDR3 DNA reads as TGTGCTAGTGGTCAACAAGCGACAGGGGGCGCGGGCGTTCCCCAGCATTTT.

Here the CDR3 DNA reads TGTGCCAGCAGGCTTCAACAAGGGGCGAAAGAAAAACTGTTTTTT. Amino acid sequence: CASRLQQGAKEKLFF. The gene calls are TRBV6-5 and TRBJ1-4; D possibly corresponds to TRBD1 (5 bases). The CDR3 is 15 residues long. V was cut by 6 bases and J by 8 bases, with 19 bases left in between. Germline V CDR1 and CDR2: MNHEY, SVGAGI.

The chain has TRBV29-1 and TRBJ2-7; D perhaps matches TRBD2 (6 bases). The CDR3 spans 16 residues. The V gene's germline CDR1 is SQVTM and CDR2 ANQGSEA. V was pared by 0 bases and J by 3 bases, with 18 bases between. CDR3 in DNA: TGCAGCGTTGAAGATCGGGGGACTGAAAAAATCTACGAGCAGTACTTC. It is translated as CSVEDRGTEKIYEQYF.

The count of this clone is one. The chain combines TRBV6-4 with TRBJ1-2, with 9 bases aligning to TRBD1. This CDR3 has 16 residues. Unmatched junction bases numbered 11, after V lost 2 bases and J lost 7 bases. The germline V gene encodes CDR1 MRHNA and CDR2 SNTAGT. The DNA for the CDR3 is TGTGCCAGCAGTGACGGGGGACAGGGTTCTACTATTGGCTACACCTTC. Amino acids: CASSDGGQGSTIGYTF.

The genes are TRBV2 and TRBJ2-1; 9 bases fit TRBD1. Looked up from germline, CDR1 is SNHLY and CDR2 is FYNNEI. There are 16 residues in the CDR3. The ends lost 1 base at V and 7 bases at J; junction bases unmatched: 8. The CDR3 here is CASSEGFGTGLNEQFF. The CDR3 coding sequence is TGTGCCAGCAGTGAAGGTTTCGGGACAGGGTTGAATGAGCAGTTCTTC.

In its sample, this clone was seen a few times. This sequence joins TRBV6-1 and TRBJ1-2; D call uncertain. The V end lost 0 bases, the J end lost 4 bases, and 9 bases lay between the germline ends. Germline CDR1 and CDR2: MNHNS and SASEGT. The CDR3 consists of 14 residues. CDR3 nucleotide sequence: TGTGCCAGCAGTGAAGCGGCGGGCAGCTATGGCTACACCTTC. It yields the protein CASSEAAGSYGYTF.